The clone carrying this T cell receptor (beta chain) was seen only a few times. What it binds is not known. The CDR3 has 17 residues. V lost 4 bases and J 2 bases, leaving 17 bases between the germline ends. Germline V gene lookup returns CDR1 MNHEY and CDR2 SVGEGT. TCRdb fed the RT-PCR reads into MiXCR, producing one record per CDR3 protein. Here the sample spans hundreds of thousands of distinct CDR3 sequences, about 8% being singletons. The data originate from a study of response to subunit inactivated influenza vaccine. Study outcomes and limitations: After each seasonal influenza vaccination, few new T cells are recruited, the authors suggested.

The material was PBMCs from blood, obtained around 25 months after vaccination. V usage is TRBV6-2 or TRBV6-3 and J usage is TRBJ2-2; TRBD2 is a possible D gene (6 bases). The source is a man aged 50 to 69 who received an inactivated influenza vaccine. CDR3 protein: CASSSRTLALNTGELFF. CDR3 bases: TGTGCCAGCAGTTCACGAACCCTAGCGTTAAACACCGGGGAGCTGTTTTTT.